Listed here are 29 T cell receptor beta chains from one sample, sequenced in a study of cytomegalovirus exposure and HLA in healthy donors. The repertoire was sequenced with immunoSEQ multiplex PCR; TCRdb's copy has only in-frame clones and lacks some. The table lists hundreds of thousands of clones, 87% of them singletons. Source material: PBMCs. These receptors were obtained from a young man in good health and CMV-seropositive.

The chain combines TRBV25-1 with TRBJ2-7, with D uncertain. Germline-derived CDR1 and CDR2 are MGHDK and SYGVNS. This CDR3 is 16 amino acids long. The germline V and J ends were trimmed by 2 bases and 0 bases, with 14 bases remaining between them. The CDR3 DNA is TGTGCCAGCAGTGAACCTGGCAGGTATCTCTCCTACGAGCAGTACTTC. This gives the protein CASSEPGRYLSYEQYF.

This rearrangement joins TRBV5-4 to TRBJ2-7; D not certain. V lost 4 bases, J lost 0 bases, and 5 bases lay in between. Germline V CDR1 and CDR2: SGHNT, YYREEE (reference sequence). CDR3 size: 12 residues. CDR3 sequence (DNA): TGTGCCAGCAGCCAAACCTCCTACGAGCAGTACTTC. Translation: CASSQTSYEQYF.

The V call is TRBV11-2, the J call TRBJ2-7; no clear D gene. The V end lost 1 base, the J end lost 2 bases, and 9 bases lay between the germline ends. Germline V gene lookup returns CDR1 SGHAT and CDR2 FQNNGV. CDR3 size: 14 residues. CDR3 nucleotides: TGTGCCAGCAGCTTAGGCCCGGAGACCTACGAGCAGTACTTC. It codes for CASSLGPETYEQYF.

The chain recombines TRBV7-9 with TRBJ1-4, with a tentative D call TRBD1 (6 bases). V lost 5 bases, J lost 5 bases, and 18 bases lay in between. The CDR3 loop spans 16 amino acids. CDR1 and CDR2 from the germline V gene are SEHNR and FQNEAQ (reference sequence). The CDR3 here is CASSPGNRAGNEKLFF. Here the CDR3 DNA reads TGTGCCAGCAGCCCCGGAAACAGGGCCGGGAATGAAAAACTGTTTTTT.

The chain is built from TRBV28 and TRBJ1-1; D remains unclear. The length of the CDR3 is 13 residues. The V gene's germline CDR1 is MDHEN and CDR2 SYDVKM. The germline V and J ends were trimmed by 3 bases and 6 bases, with 11 bases remaining between them. The CDR3 DNA sequence: TGTGCCAGCAGTTTTCGTACGGCTGCTGAAGCTTTCTTT. Protein product: CASSFRTAAEAFF.

V is TRBV7-9 and J is TRBJ1-2; 10 nucleotides line up with TRBD1. The CDR3 is made up of 15 amino acids. Unmatched junction bases numbered 7, after V lost 5 bases and J lost 4 bases. Per the germline V gene, CDR1 is SEHNR and CDR2 is FQNEAQ (reference sequence). CDR3 DNA sequence: TGTGCCAGCAGCACTTGGACAGGGGGGGCCTATGGCTACACCTTC. Protein sequence: CASSTWTGGAYGYTF.

The genes are TRBV29-1 and TRBJ2-1, with a possible D match to TRBD2 (6 bases). Germline V CDR1 and CDR2: SQVTM, ANQGSEA. The length of the CDR3 is 15 residues. The V gene lost 4 bases and the J gene lost 3 bases, with 16 bases spanning the gap. The CDR3 protein is CSVGPKPGGYNEQFF. The CDR3 coding sequence is TGCAGCGTTGGCCCCAAACCCGGGGGCTACAATGAGCAGTTCTTC.

The chain employs TRBV29-1 and TRBJ2-3, with no clear D. This CDR3 has 10 residues. V shed 7 bases and J shed 2 bases, with 4 bases lying between them. Germline V gene data show CDR1 as SQVTM and CDR2 as ANQGSEA. CDR3 residues: CSALTDTQYF. The CDR3 DNA is TGCAGCGCCCTCACAGATACGCAGTATTTT.

V and J are TRBV6-1 and TRBJ2-7; maybe TRBD2 (7 bases). The germline CDR1 and CDR2 sequences are MNHNS and SASEGT. V was shortened by 9 bases and J by 2 bases, with 17 bases between the two germline ends. The CDR3 spans 14 residues. CDR3 bases: TGTGCCAGTGGTAATTCGGGGGGCCCCTACGAGCAGTACTTC. Its protein product is CASGNSGGPYEQYF.

V gene TRBV6-5 combines with J gene TRBJ1-5; no clear D gene. The germline gives CDR1 MNHEY, CDR2 SVGAGI. This CDR3 comprises 14 residues. V was cut by 6 bases and J by 5 bases, with 14 bases left in between. CDR3 nucleotides: TGTGCCAGCAGGCCGGGGAATCCCGATCAGCCCCAGCATTTT. Translation: CASRPGNPDQPQHF.

The rearrangement joins TRBV6-5 to TRBJ2-7, with 8 nucleotides matching TRBD2. After removal of 0 bases from V and 2 bases from J, the junction contained 3 bases not matched to a gene. The germline V gene has CDR1 MNHEY and CDR2 SVGAGI. This CDR3 has 15 residues. CDR3 DNA sequence: TGTGCCAGCAGTTACTCTAGCGGGGCCCCCTACGAGCAGTACTTC. Encoded protein: CASSYSSGAPYEQYF.

The chain links TRBV30 to TRBJ2-5; D unclear. V was shortened by 3 bases and J by 4 bases, with 3 bases between the two germline ends. CDR3 size: 10 residues. The germline CDR1 and CDR2 sequences are GTSNPN and SVGIG (reference sequence). CDR3: CAWSRETQYF. The CDR3 DNA follows: TGTGCCTGGAGCCGAGAGACCCAGTACTTC.

The chain links TRBV4-1 to TRBJ1-2; D possibly corresponds to TRBD1 (6 bases). Trimming stripped 0 bases from V and 0 bases from J, with 8 bases between. CDR3 length equals 15 residues. Per the germline V gene, CDR1 is MGHRA and CDR2 is YSYEKL. The CDR3: CASSQERGSNYGYTF. DNA of the CDR3: TGCGCCAGCAGCCAAGAGAGGGGGTCTAACTATGGCTACACCTTC.

The chain links TRBV4-1 to TRBJ2-5; 8 nucleotides agree with TRBD2. The ends lost 2 bases at V and 5 bases at J; junction bases unmatched: 10. The germline V gene has CDR1 MGHRA and CDR2 YSYEKL. The CDR3 contains 16 residues. CDR3 coding DNA: TGCGCCAGCAGCCAAACGGGACTAGGGGGGGTGGAGACCCAGTACTTC. The encoded protein is CASSQTGLGGVETQYF.

Here the CDR3 DNA reads TGTGCCAGCAGCCAGGGACAGGGGATCGACACAGATACGCAGTATTTT. This gives the protein CASSQGQGIDTDTQYF. This chain uses TRBV7-9 with TRBJ2-3; 10 bases align to TRBD1. There are 16 residues in the CDR3. From germline, CDR1 is SEHNR and CDR2 FQNEAQ (reference sequence). After removal of 5 bases from V and 2 bases from J, the junction contained 7 bases not matched to a gene.

The table lists this clone with a count of one. V and J are TRBV4-1 and TRBJ1-4; tentatively, D is TRBD1 (5 bases). In germline, CDR1 is MGHRA, CDR2 YSYEKL. This CDR3 has 21 residues. V dropped 4 bases and J dropped 0 bases, with 27 bases sitting between them. CDR3 sequence (DNA): TGCGCCAGCAGCCGACCGGGGGTAGTAGGGCCGAGAAGTGCAACTAATGAAAAACTGTTTTTT. Residues: CASSRPGVVGPRSATNEKLFF.

The V and J genes are TRBV27 and TRBJ2-3, with D perhaps TRBD2 (6 bases). Germline V lookup: CDR1 MNHEY, CDR2 SMNVEV (reference sequence). V lost 2 bases and J 2 bases, leaving 14 bases between the germline ends. CDR3 length: 16 residues. In DNA form, the CDR3 reads TGTGCCAGCAGTTTAGGGACGGGACTGAACACAGATACGCAGTATTTT. It yields the protein CASSLGTGLNTDTQYF.

The rearrangement links TRBV5-1 to TRBJ1-4, with 7 bases aligning to TRBD1. The CDR3 covers 14 residues. The V and J ends lost 3 bases and 8 bases, in that order; junction bases with no gene match: 7. Germline V gene sequence: CDR1 SGHRS, CDR2 YFSETQ. As DNA, the CDR3 is TGCGCCAGCAGCTCAGAGGGGGCGTACGAAAAACTGTTTTTT. The encoded protein is CASSSEGAYEKLFF.

The rearrangement joins TRBV11-2 to TRBJ2-7, with D tentatively TRBD1 (6 bases). The CDR3 consists of 14 residues. The germline gives CDR1 SGHAT, CDR2 FQNNGV. Trimming pared 5 bases from V and 0 bases from J, leaving 11 bases between. The CDR3 DNA sequence: TGTGCCAGCAGCGCTCAGGGGAACTCCTACGAGCAGTACTTC. It yields the protein CASSAQGNSYEQYF.

A word on this clone: Other DNA variants within this sample encode the same CDR3. V gene TRBV6-1 combines with J gene TRBJ1-2; D remains unclear. Trimming left V 1 base short and J 7 bases short, with 4 bases between. This CDR3 has 11 amino acids. CDR1 and CDR2 (germline): MNHNS, SASEGT. CDR3 sequence (DNA): TGTGCCAGCAGTGAAGTGGGTGGCTACACCTTC. This translates into CASSEVGGYTF.

This clone was detected a few times. The CDR3 here is CAWSGPMDIQYF. The CDR3 region has the DNA TGTGCCTGGAGCGGCCCCATGGACATTCAGTACTTC. This chain links TRBV30 with TRBJ2-4; D is unclear. Germline CDR1 reads GTSNPN; CDR2 reads SVGIG (reference sequence). The V end lost 3 bases, the J end lost 8 bases, and 11 bases lay between the germline ends. CDR3 length: 12 amino acids.

The chain carries TRBV6-5 and TRBJ2-7, with D perhaps TRBD2 (5 bases). Trimming stripped 6 bases from V and 2 bases from J, with 17 bases between. CDR3 size: 15 residues. Germline CDR1 and CDR2: MNHEY and SVGAGI. CDR3 nucleotide sequence: TGTGCCAGCAGGTGGACGGATACCGGGGCCTACGAGCAGTACTTC. Translation: CASRWTDTGAYEQYF.

V and J are TRBV4-2 and TRBJ2-5, with D possibly being TRBD2 (6 bases). Germline CDR1 and CDR2: LGHNA and YNFKEQ. The germline V and J ends were trimmed by 4 bases and 4 bases, with 13 bases remaining between them. The CDR3 is 14 amino acids. The CDR3 nucleotides are TGTGCCAGCAGCCTACGACTAGTAGGAGAGACCCAGTACTTC. It is translated as CASSLRLVGETQYF.

V usage is TRBV9 and J usage is TRBJ1-1; perhaps TRBD1 as D (6 bases). Germline V gene lookup returns CDR1 SGDLS and CDR2 YYNGEE. The CDR3 has 16 residues. Trimming cost V 4 bases and J 0 bases, with 16 bases left between them. The CDR3 nucleotides are TGTGCCAGCAGCCCGGGGCCCGGGGGCGTGAACACTGAAGCTTTCTTT. This gives the protein CASSPGPGGVNTEAFF.

The V call is TRBV5-4, the J call TRBJ2-7; 7 nucleotides match TRBD2. The CDR3 is made up of 15 amino acids. V was pared by 4 bases and J by 5 bases, with 12 bases of the junction left unmatched. Germline values: CDR1 SGHNT, CDR2 YYREEE (reference sequence). CDR3 in DNA: TGTGCCAGCAGCCATCCTAGCGGAGGTCCAGACGAGCAGTACTTC. Translation: CASSHPSGGPDEQYF.

V is TRBV6-5 and J is TRBJ2-3; 9 nucleotides align to TRBD2. This CDR3 is built from 15 residues. After removal of 0 bases from V and 6 bases from J, the junction contained 4 bases not matched to a gene. CDR1 is MNHEY and CDR2 is SVGAGI in the germline V gene. The CDR3 protein is CASSYSGLAMDTQYF. CDR3 coding DNA: TGTGCCAGCAGTTACTCGGGACTAGCAATGGATACGCAGTATTTT.

V is TRBV5-6 and J is TRBJ1-1; 7 nucleotides align to TRBD1. The CDR3 totals 13 residues. In germline, CDR1 is SGHDT, CDR2 YYEEEE. V lost 7 bases, J lost 4 bases, and 7 bases stayed unmatched. CDR3 loop: CASARQGGTEAFF. DNA of the CDR3: TGTGCCAGCGCGAGGCAGGGGGGCACTGAAGCTTTCTTT.

This chain uses TRBV11-2 with TRBJ2-1, with a tentative D call TRBD1 (5 bases). There are 13 residues in the CDR3. Per germline, CDR1 SGHAT and CDR2 FQNNGV. V was trimmed by 1 base and J by 10 bases, leaving 11 bases between them. CDR3 loop: CASSLAGLGEQFF. DNA of the CDR3: TGTGCCAGCAGCTTAGCAGGGTTGGGCGAGCAGTTCTTC.

J is TRBJ1-2 and V is TRBV19; D is uncertain. V was trimmed by 8 bases and J by 4 bases, leaving 14 bases between them. Germline values: CDR1 LNHDA, CDR2 SQIVND (reference sequence). There are 13 residues in the CDR3. The CDR3, as DNA: TGTGCCAGTCGGACCCAAGTAACCTATGGCTACACCTTC. Translation gives CASRTQVTYGYTF.